The TCR beta chain described here comes from a study of T cells after yellow fever vaccination. TCRdb analysed the 5' RACE reads with MiXCR anew, one entry per CDR3 protein. The table has under 600,000 distinct CDR3 sequences, 20% to 25% seen once. This clonotype has ten or more counts. CDR3 size: 14 residues. The V gene's germline CDR1 is LGHNA and CDR2 YSLEER. V shed 0 bases and J shed 0 bases, with 6 bases lying between them. The V and J genes are TRBV4-3 and TRBJ2-7; no reliable D call. The source was PBMCs, collected roughly 20 days after the first yellow fever vaccination. The TCR originated in a man younger than 35 who received the YFV17D yellow fever vaccine. CDR3 in amino acids: CASSQEVVSYEQYF. Written as DNA, the CDR3 is TGCGCCAGCAGCCAAGAAGTAGTCTCCTACGAGCAGTACTTC.